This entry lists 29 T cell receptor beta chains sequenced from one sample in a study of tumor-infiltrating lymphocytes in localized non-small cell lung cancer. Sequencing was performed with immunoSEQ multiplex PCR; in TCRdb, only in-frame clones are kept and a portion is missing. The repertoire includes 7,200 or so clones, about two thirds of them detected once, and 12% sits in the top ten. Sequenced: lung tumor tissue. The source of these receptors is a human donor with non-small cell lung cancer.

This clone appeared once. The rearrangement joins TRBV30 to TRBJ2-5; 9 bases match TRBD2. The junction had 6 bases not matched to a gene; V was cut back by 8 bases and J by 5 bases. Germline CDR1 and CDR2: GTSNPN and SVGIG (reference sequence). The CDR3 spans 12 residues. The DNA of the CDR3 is TGTGCCGGAGTAGCGGGAGTGGAGACCCAGTACTTC. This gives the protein CAGVAGVETQYF. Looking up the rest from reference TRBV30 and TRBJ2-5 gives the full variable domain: SQTIHQWPATLVQPVGSPLSLECTVEGTSNPNLYWYRQAAGRGLQLLFYSVGIGQISSEVPQNLSASRPQDRQFILSSKKLLLSDSGFYLCAGVAGVETQYFGPGTRLLVL.

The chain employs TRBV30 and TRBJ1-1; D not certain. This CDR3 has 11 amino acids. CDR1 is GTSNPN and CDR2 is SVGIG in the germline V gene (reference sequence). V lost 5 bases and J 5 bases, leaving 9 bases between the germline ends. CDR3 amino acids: CAWVRETEAFF. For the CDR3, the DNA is TGTGCCTGGGTGCGGGAAACTGAAGCTTTCTTT.

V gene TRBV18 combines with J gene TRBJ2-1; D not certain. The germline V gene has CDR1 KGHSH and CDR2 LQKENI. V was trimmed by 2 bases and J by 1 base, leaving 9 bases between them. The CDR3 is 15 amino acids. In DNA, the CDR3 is TGTGCCAGCTCACCAGTGAGCCTTTCCTACAATGAGCAGTTCTTC. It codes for CASSPVSLSYNEQFF.

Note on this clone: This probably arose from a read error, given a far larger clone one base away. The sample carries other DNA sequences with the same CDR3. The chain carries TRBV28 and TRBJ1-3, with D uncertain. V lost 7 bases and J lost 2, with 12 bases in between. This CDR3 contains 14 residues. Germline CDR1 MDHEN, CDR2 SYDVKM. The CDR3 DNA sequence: TGTGCCAGCAATGGACCGGCTACTGGAAACACCATATATTTT. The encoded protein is CASNGPATGNTIYF.

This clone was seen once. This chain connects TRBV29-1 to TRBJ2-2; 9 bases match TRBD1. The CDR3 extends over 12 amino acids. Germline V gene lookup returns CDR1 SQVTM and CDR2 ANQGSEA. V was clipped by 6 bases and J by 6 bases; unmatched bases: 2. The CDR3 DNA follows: TGCAGCGTCGGGACAGGGTCCGGGGAGCTGTTTTTT. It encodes CSVGTGSGELFF.

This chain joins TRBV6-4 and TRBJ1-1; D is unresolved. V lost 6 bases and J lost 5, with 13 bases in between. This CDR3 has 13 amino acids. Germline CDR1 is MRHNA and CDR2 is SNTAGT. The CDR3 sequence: CASSQTRVTEAFF. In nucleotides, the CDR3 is TGTGCCAGCAGCCAAACTAGGGTTACTGAAGCTTTCTTT.

CDR3 protein: CASSQANVLTF. CDR3 in DNA: TGTGCCAGCAGTCAGGCCAACGTCCTGACTTTC. This chain joins TRBV6-4 and TRBJ2-6, with unresolved D. Looked up from germline, CDR1 is MRHNA and CDR2 is SNTAGT. V was shortened by 5 bases and J by 6 bases, with 2 bases between the two germline ends. This CDR3 has 11 residues.

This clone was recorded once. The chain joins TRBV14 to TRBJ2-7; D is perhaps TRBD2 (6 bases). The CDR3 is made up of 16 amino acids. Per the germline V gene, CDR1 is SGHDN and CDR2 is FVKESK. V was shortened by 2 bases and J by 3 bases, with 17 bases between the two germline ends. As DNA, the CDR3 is TGTGCCAGCAGCCAACCGACAGTGGTCGGGAGCTACGAGCAGTACTTC. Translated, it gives CASSQPTVVGSYEQYF. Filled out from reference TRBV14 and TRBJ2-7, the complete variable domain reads EAGVTQFPSHSVIEKGQTVTLRCDPISGHDNLYWYRRVMGKEIKFLLHFVKESKQDESGMPNNRFLAERTGGTYSTLKVQPAELEDSGVYFCASSQPTVVGSYEQYFGPGTRLTVT.

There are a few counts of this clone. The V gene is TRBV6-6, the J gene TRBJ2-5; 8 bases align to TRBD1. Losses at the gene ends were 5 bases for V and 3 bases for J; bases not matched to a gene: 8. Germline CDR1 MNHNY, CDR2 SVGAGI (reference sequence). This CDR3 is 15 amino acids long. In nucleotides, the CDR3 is TGTGCCAGCAGTGGCGGACAGGGTAAAGAAGAGACCCAGTACTTC. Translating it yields CASSGGQGKEETQYF.

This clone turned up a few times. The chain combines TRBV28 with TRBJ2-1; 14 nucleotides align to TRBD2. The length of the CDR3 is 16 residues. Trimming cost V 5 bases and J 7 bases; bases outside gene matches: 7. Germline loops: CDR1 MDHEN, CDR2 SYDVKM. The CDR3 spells CASSPPGLAGANEQFF. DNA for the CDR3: TGTGCCAGCAGTCCCCCGGGACTAGCGGGAGCAAATGAGCAGTTCTTC.

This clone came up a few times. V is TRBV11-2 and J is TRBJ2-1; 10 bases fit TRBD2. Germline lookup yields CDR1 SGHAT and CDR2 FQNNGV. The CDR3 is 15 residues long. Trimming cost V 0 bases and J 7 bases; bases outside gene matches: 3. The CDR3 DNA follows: TGTGCCAGCAGCTTAGAGCCTAGCGGGAGAAATGAGCAGTTCTTC. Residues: CASSLEPSGRNEQFF.

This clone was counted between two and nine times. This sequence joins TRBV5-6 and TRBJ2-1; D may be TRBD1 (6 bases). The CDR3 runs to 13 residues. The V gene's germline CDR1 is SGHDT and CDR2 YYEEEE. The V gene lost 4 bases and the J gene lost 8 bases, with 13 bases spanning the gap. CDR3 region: CASSPGVSHEQFF. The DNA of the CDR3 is TGTGCCAGCAGCCCAGGGGTAAGCCATGAGCAGTTCTTC.

CDR3 amino acids: CASSQEGGGSMNTEAFF. The CDR3 nucleotides are TGTGCCAGCAGCCAAGAAGGCGGGGGATCGATGAACACTGAAGCTTTCTTT. The rearrangement joins TRBV5-8 to TRBJ1-1, with D perhaps TRBD1 (5 bases). The CDR3 has 17 amino acids. CDR1 is SGHTS, CDR2 YDEGEE, per germline. V was pared by 4 bases and J by 0 bases, with 19 bases between.

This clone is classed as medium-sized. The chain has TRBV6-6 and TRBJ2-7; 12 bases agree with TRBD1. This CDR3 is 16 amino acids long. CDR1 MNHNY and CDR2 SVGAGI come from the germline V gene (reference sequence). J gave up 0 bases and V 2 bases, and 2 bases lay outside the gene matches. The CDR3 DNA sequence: TGTGCCAGCAGTTACGGGACAGGGGGCAGCTCCTACGAGCAGTACTTC. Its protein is CASSYGTGGSSYEQYF.

The CDR3 nucleotides are TGCGCCAGCAGCTTGGCAGGGACAGAAACGGATACGCAGTATTTT. Amino acids: CASSLAGTETDTQYF. The gene calls are TRBV5-1 and TRBJ2-3, with 7 bases fitting TRBD1. This CDR3 region has 15 residues. Germline V lookup: CDR1 SGHRS, CDR2 YFSETQ. V shed 0 bases and J 6 bases; nucleotides not matched to a gene: 7.

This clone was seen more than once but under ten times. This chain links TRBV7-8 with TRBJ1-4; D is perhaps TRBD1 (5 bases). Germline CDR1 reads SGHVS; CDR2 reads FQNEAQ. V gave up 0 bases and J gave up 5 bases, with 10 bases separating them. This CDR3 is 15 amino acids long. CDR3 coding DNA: TGTGCCAGCAGCTTAGCGAGGGGCCTCAATGAAAAACTGTTTTTT. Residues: CASSLARGLNEKLFF. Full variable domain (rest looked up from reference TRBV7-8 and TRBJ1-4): GAGVSQSPRYKVAKRGQDVALRCDPISGHVSLFWYQQALGQGPEFLTYFQNEAQLDKSGLPSDRFFAERPEGSVSTLKIQRTQQEDSAVYLCASSLARGLNEKLFFGSGTQLSVL.

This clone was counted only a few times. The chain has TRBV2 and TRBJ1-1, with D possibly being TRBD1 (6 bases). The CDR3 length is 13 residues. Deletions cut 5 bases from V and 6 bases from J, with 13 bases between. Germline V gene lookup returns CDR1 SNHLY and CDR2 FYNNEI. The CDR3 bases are TGTGCCAGCAGTACAGGGTTCTCATCTGAAGCTTTCTTT. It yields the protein CASSTGFSSEAFF.

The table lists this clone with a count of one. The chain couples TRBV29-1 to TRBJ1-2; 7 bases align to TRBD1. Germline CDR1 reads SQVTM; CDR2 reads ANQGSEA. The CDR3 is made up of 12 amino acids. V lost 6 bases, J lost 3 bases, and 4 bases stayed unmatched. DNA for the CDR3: TGCAGCGTGGACAGGCCCGACTATGGCTACACCTTC. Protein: CSVDRPDYGYTF.

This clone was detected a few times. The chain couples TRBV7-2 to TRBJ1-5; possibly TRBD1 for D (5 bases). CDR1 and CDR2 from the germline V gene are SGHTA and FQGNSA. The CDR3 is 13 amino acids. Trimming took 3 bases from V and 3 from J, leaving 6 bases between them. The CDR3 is CASSLGVNQPQHF. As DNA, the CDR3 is TGTGCCAGCAGCTTGGGGGTCAATCAGCCCCAGCATTTT.

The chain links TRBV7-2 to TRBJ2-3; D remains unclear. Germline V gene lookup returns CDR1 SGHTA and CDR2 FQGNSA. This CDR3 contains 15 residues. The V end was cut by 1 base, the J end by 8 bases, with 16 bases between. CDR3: CASSLGDRTLSTQYF. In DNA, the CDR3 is TGTGCCAGCAGCTTAGGAGATCGGACGCTGTCTACGCAGTATTTT.

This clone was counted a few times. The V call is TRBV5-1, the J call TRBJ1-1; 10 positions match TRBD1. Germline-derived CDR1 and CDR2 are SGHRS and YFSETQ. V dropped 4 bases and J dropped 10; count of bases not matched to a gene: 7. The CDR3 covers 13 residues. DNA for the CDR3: TGCGCCAGCAGCAATAAGGGACAGGGGTCAGCTTTCTTT. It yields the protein CASSNKGQGSAFF.

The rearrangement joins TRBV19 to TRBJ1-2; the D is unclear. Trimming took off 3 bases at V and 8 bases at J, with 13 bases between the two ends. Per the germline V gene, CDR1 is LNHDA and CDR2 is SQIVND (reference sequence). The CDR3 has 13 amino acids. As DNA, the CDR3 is TGTGCCAGTAGTATTGAAGGGCTGGTCGGCTACACCTTC. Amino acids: CASSIEGLVGYTF.

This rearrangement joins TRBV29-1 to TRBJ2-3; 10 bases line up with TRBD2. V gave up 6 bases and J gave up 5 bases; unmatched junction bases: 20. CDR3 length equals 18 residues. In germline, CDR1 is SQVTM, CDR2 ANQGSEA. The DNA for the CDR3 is TGCAGCGTCTGGATCCAGGGCGAAGCGGGAGGGCCTATAGATACGCAGTATTTT. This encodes CSVWIQGEAGGPIDTQYF.

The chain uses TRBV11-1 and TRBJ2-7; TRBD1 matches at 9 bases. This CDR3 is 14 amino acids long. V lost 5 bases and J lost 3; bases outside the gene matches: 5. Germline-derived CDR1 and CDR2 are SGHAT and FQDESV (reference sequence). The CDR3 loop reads CASSVDRGDYEQYF. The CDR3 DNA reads TGTGCCAGCAGCGTCGACAGGGGGGACTACGAGCAGTACTTC.

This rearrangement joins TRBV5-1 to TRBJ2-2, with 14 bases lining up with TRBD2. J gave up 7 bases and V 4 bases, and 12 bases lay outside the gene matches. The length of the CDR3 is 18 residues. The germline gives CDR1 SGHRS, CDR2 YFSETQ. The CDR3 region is CASSGGTSGGLLNGELFF. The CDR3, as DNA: TGCGCCAGCAGCGGAGGGACTAGCGGGGGTCTGCTTAACGGGGAGCTGTTTTTT.

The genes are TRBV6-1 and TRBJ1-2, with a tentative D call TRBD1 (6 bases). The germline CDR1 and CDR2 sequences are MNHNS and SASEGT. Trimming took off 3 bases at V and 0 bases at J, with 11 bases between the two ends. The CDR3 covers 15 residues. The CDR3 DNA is TGTGCCAGCAGTGACCCTCGGACAGCTAACTATGGCTACACCTTC. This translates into CASSDPRTANYGYTF.

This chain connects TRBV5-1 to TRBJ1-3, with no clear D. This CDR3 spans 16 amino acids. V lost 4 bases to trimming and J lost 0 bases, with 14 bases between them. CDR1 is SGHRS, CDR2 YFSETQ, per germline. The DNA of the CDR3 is TGCGCCAGCAGCATCAGTGGGCCCCGCTCTGGAAACACCATATATTTT. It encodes CASSISGPRSGNTIYF.

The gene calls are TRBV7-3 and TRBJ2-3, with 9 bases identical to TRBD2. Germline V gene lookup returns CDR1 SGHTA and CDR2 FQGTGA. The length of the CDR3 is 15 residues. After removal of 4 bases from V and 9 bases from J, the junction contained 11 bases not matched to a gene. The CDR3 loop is CASSSGGGRAATQYF. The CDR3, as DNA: TGTGCCAGCAGCTCCGGGGGCGGGAGGGCCGCCACGCAGTATTTT.

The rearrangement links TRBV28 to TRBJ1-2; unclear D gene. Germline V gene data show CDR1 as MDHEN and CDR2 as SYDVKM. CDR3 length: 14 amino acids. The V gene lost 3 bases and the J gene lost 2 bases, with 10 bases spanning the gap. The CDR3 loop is CASSFIAGNYGYTF. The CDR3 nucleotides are TGTGCCAGCAGTTTCATCGCGGGGAACTATGGCTACACCTTC.